This T cell receptor (beta chain) was recovered during a study of response to subunit inactivated influenza vaccine. The CDR3 is made up of 11 amino acids. CDR1 is DFQATT and CDR2 is SNEGSKA in the germline V gene (reference sequence). Trimming removed 5 bases from V and 8 bases from J; junction bases left unmatched: 4. TCRdb passed the RT-PCR reads through MiXCR, listing each CDR3 protein once. This repertoire shows about 650,000 distinct CDR3 sequences, 13% to 15% found once; its top ten account for less than 9%. The rearrangement links TRBV20-1 to TRBJ1-2; 8 bases agree with TRBD1. The input for sequencing was PBMCs from blood, taken around 14 days before vaccination. The TCR sequence derives from a man between 50 and 59 years old who received an inactivated influenza vaccine. The CDR3 loop is CSAQDREGYTF. Written as DNA, the CDR3 is TGCAGTGCTCAGGACAGGGAGGGCTACACCTTC.